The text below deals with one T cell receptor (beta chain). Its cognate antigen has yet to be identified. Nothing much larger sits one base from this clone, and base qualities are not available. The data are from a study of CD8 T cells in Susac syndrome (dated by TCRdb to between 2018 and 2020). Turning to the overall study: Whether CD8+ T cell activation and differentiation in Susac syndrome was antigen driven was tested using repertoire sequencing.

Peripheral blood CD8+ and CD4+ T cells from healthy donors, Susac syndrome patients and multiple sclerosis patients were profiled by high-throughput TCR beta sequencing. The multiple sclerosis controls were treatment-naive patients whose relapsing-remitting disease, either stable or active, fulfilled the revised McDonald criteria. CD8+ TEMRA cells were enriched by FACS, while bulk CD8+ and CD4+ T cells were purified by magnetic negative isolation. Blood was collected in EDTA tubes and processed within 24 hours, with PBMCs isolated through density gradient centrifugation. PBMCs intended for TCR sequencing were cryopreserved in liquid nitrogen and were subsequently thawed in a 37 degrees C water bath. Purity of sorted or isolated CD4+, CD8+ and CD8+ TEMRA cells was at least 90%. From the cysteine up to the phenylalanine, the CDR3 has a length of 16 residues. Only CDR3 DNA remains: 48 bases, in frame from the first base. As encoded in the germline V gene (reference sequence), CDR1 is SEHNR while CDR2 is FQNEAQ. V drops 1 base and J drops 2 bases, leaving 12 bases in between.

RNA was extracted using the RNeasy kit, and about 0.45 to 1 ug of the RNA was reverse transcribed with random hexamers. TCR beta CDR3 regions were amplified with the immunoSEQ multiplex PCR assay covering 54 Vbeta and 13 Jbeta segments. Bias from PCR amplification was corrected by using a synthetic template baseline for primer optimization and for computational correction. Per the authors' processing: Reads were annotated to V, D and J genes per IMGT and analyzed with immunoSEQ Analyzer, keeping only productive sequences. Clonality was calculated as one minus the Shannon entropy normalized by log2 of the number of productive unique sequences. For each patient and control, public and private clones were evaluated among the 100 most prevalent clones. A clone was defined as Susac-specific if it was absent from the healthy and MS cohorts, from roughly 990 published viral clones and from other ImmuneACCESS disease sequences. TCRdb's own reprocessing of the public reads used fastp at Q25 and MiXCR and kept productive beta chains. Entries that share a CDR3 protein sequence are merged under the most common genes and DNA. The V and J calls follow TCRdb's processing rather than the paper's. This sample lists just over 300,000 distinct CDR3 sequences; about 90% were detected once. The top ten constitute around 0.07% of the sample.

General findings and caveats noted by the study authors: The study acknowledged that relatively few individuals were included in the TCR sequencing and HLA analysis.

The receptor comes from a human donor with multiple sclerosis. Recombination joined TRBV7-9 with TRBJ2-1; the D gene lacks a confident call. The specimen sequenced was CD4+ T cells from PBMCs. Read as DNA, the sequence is TGTGCCAGCAGCTTAGTTGGCAGTATAACCTACAATGAGCAGTTCTTC. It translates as CASSLVGSITYNEQFF.